This T cell receptor beta chain was recovered during a study of T cell changes during pregnancy in multiple sclerosis. V was cut by 1 base and J by 4 bases, with 6 bases left in between. CDR1 SGHNT and CDR2 YENEEA come from the germline V gene. This CDR3 contains 13 residues. Sequencing used immunoSEQ multiplex PCR; TCRdb keeps in-frame clones, though not all of them. Of around 68,000 clones listed, 90% are singletons. V and J are TRBV11-3 and TRBJ2-3; D is unresolved. The source was peripheral blood, collected in the third trimester of pregnancy. The source is a female donor with multiple sclerosis, enrolled in a pregnancy study. The CDR3 DNA sequence: TGTGCCAGCAGCTTAGCAGGTTCAGATACGCAGTATTTT. Amino acid sequence: CASSLAGSDTQYF.